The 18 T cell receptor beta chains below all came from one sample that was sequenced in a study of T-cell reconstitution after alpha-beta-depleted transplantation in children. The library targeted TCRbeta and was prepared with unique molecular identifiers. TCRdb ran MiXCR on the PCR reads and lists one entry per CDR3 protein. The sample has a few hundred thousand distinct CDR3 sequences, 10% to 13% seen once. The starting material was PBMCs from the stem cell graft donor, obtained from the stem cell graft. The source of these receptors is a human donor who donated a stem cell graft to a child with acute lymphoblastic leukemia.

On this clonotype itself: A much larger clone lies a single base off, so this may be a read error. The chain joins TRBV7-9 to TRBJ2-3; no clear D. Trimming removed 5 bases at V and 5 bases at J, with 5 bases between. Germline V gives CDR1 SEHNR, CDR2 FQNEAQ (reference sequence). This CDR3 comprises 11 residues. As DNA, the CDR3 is TGTGCCAGCAGCACCATAGATACGCAGTATTTT. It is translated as CASSTIDTQYF.

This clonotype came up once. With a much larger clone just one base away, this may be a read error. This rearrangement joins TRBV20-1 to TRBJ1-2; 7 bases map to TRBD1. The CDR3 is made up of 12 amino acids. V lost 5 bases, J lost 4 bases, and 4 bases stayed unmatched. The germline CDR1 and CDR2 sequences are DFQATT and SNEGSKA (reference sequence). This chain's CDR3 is CSAHRGAYGYTF. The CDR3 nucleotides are TGCAGTGCTCACAGGGGAGCCTATGGCTACACCTTC.

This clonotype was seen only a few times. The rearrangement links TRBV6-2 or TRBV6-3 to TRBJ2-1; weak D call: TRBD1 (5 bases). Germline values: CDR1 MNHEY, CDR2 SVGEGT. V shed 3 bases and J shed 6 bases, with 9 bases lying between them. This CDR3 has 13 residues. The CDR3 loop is CASSYIGANEQFF. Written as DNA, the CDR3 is TGTGCCAGCAGTTATATTGGGGCCAATGAGCAGTTCTTC.

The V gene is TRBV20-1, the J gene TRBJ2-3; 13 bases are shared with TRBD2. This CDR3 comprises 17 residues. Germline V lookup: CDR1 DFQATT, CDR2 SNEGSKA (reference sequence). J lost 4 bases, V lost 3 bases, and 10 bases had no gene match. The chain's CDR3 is CSASELPGLAGSDTQYF. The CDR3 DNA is TGCAGTGCTAGCGAGTTACCGGGACTAGCGGGATCAGATACGCAGTATTTT.

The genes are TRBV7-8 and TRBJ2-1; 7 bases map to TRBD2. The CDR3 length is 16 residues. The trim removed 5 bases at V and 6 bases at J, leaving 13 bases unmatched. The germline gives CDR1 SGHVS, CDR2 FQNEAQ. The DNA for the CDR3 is TGTGCCAGCAGCCTGTCGGCGGGAGTAACCCTCAATGAGCAGTTCTTC. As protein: CASSLSAGVTLNEQFF.

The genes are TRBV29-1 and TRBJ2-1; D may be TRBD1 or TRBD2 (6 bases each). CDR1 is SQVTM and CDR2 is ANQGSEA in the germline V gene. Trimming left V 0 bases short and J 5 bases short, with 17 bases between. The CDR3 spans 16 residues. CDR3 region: CSVEDPRGLRNNEQFF. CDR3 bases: TGCAGCGTTGAAGATCCCCGGGGGCTTAGAAACAATGAGCAGTTCTTC.

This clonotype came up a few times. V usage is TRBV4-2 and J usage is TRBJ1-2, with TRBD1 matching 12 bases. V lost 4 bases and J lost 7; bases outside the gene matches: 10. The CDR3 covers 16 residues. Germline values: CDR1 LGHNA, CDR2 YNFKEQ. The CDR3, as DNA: TGTGCCAGCAGCCCCGACCCCGGGACAGGGGGCTCTGGCTACACCTTC. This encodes CASSPDPGTGGSGYTF.

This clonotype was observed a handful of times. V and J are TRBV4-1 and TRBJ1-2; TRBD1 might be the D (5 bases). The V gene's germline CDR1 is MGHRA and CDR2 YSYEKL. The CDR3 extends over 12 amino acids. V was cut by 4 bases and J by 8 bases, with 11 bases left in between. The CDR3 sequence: CASSPTRGGYTF. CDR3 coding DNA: TGCGCCAGCAGCCCTACAAGGGGAGGCTACACCTTC.

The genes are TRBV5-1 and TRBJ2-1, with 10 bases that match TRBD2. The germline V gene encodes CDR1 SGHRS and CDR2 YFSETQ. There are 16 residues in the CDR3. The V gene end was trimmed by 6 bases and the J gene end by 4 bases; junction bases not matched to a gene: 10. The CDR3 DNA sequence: TGCGCCAGCACCCAATCTCTAGCGGGAGAGTACAATGAGCAGTTCTTC. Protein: CASTQSLAGEYNEQFF.

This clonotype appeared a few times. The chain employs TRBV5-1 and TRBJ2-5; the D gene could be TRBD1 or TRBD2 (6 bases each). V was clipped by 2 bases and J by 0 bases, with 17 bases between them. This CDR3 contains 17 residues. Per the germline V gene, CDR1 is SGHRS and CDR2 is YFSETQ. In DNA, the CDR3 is TGCGCCAGCAGCTTCCCGCGGGACATAACTTACCAAGAGACCCAGTACTTC. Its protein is CASSFPRDITYQETQYF.

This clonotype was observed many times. The CDR3 protein is CAIKEQGRAETGELFF. CDR3 DNA: TGTGCCATCAAAGAACAGGGACGTGCGGAGACCGGGGAGCTGTTTTTT. The chain employs TRBV10-3 and TRBJ2-2, with a weak D call TRBD1 (6 bases). This CDR3 spans 16 amino acids. Germline V gene sequence: CDR1 ENHRY, CDR2 SYGVKD. The V gene lost 7 bases and the J gene lost 5 bases, with 20 bases spanning the gap.

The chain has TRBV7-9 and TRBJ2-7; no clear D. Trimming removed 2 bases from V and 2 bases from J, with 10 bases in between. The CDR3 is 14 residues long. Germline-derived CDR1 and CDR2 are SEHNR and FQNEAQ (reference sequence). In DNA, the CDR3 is TGTGCCAGCAGCTTATATGGCGGAACCTACGAGCAGTACTTC. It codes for CASSLYGGTYEQYF.

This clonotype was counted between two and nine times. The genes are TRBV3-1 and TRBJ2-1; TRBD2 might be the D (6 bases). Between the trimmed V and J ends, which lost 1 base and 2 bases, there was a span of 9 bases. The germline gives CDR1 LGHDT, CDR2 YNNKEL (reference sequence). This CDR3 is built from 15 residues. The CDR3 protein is CASSQAEGPYNEQFF. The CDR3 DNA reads TGTGCCAGCAGCCAAGCGGAGGGCCCCTACAATGAGCAGTTCTTC.

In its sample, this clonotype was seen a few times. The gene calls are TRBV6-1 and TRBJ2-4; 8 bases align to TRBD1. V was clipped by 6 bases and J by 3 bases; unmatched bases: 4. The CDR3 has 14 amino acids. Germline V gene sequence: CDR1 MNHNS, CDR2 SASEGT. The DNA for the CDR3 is TGTGCCAGCAGACCCACAGGGGGCAAAAACATTCAGTACTTC. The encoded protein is CASRPTGGKNIQYF.

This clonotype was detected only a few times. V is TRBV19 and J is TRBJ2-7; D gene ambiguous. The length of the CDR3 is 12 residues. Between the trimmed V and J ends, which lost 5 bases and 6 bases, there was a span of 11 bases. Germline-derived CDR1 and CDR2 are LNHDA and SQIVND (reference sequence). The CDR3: CASSFLGAEQYF. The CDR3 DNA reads TGTGCCAGTAGTTTTTTAGGTGCCGAGCAGTACTTC.

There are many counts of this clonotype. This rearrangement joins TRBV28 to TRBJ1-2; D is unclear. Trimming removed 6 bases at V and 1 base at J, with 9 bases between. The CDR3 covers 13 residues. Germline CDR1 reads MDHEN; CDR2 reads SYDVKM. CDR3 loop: CASSDQINYGYTF. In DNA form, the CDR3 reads TGTGCCAGCAGCGACCAGATTAACTATGGCTACACCTTC.

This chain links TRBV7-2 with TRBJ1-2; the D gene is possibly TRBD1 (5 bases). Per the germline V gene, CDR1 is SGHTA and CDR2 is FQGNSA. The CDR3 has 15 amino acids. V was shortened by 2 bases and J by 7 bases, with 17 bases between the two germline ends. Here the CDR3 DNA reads TGTGCCAGCAGCTTAAATCGAGGGGTGCCTATTGGCTACACCTTC. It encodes CASSLNRGVPIGYTF.

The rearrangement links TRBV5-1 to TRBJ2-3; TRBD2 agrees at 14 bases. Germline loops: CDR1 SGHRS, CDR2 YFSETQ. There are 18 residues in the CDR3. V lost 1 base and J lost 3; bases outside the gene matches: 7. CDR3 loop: CASSLPGLAGGNTDTQYF. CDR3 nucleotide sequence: TGCGCCAGCAGCTTGCCCGGACTAGCGGGAGGAAATACAGATACGCAGTATTTT.